The T cell receptor (beta chain) under discussion was sequenced for a study of PD-1 blockade in mismatch repair-deficient tumors (dated by TCRdb to about 2017). For context, the study as a whole: Between late 2013 and September 2016, the trial enrolled 86 consecutive patients with 12 mismatch repair-deficient cancer types, every one of whom had been previously treated and was progressing. Tumor-associated T cell clones were tracked in the peripheral blood of patients responding to PD-1 blockade by deep sequencing of TCR CDR3 regions. What the research found in general, with its limitations: Tumor-resident clones, often undetectable in blood before treatment, expanded rapidly after pembrolizumab and then contracted, generally before radiologic responses.

Notes on this clone: Its antigen target is currently unknown. There are no base qualities to consult, and no much larger clone falls within one base.

To prepare the library, the immunoSEQ multiplex PCR assay was applied. Imported from immuneACCESS, the table was reduced by TCRdb to in-frame sequences with V and J called. These copies leave out some clones; in studies compared against another copy, an unresolved V gene accounts for under half, and the cause of the remainder is not known. For this sample the table gives 80,000 to 130,000 clones, of which about 79% were detected only once. The ten most abundant clones make up approximately 6.8% of the sample. CDR1 and CDR2 were assigned from the germline V gene as SGDLS and YYNGEE. V lost 0 bases and J lost 9 bases, and the count of bases not matched to a germline gene is 8. From the cysteine up to the phenylalanine, the CDR3 has a length of 15 residues. Of all the DNA, just the CDR3 is kept, 45 bases in frame from base 1. Mismatch repair deficiency in every enrolled patient was established by polymerase chain reaction or immunohistochemistry. Three patients who responded to pembrolizumab therapy underwent TCR sequencing. Pembrolizumab PD-1 blockade was prospectively tested in advanced mismatch repair-deficient cancers, regardless of tissue of origin, in the phase II trial. Serial peripheral blood T cell samples were collected before and at multiple times after starting PD-1 blockade. The timing of each blood sample was reported as weeks after the first dose of pembrolizumab.

The sequence was obtained from an adult with mismatch repair-deficient cancer. The sequence is built from TRBV9 and TRBJ2-7, with TRBD2 matching 11 junction bases. The specimen was peripheral blood, collected about 33 weeks after starting pembrolizumab. The nucleotide sequence reads TGTGCCAGCAGCGTAGCAAGTAGCGGGAGGGCCGCGCAGTACTTC. It translates as CASSVASSGRAAQYF.